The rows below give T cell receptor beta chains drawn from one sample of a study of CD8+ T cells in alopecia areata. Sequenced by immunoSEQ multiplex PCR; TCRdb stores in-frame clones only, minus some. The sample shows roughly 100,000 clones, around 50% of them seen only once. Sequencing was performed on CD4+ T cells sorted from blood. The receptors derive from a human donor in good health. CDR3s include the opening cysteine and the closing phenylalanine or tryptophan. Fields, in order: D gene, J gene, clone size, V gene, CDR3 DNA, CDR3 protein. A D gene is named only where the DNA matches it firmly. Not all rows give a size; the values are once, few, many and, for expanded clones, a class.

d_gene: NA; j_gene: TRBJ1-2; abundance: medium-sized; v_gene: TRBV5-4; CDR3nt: TGTGCCAGCAGCCAAGATGAGGATACGAACTATGGCTACACCTTC; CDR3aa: CASSQDEDTNYGYTF
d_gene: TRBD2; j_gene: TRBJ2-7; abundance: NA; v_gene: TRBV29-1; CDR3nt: TGCAGCGCCGCCACTAGCGGGGGTGGGCAGTACTTC; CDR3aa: CSAATSGGGQYF
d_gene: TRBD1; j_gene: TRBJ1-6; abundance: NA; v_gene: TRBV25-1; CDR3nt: TGTGCCAGCAGCACGACAGGGACAAATTCACCCCTCCACTTT; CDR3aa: CASSTTGTNSPLHF
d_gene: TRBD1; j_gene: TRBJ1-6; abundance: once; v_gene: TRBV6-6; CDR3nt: TGTGCCAGCAGTGGGACAGGCAGTTCACCCCTCCACTTT; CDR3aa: CASSGTGSSPLHF
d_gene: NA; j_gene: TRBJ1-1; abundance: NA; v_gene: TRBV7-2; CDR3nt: TGTGCCAGCAGCTTAGAGGGGGTGGGTCAGTCCACTGAAGCTTTCTTT; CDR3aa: CASSLEGVGQSTEAFF
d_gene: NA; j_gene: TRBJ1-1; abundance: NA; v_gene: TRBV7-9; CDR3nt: TGTGCCAGCAGCGGATGGGGGAACACTGAAGCTTTCTTT; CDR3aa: CASSGWGNTEAFF
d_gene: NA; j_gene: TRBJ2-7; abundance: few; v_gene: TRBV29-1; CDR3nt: TGCAGCGCAGGCCTACCGGACAGAGACGGCGACGAGCAGTACTTC; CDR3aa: CSAGLPDRDGDEQYF
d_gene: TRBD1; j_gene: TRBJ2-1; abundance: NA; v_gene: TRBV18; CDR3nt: TGTGCCAGCTCACCGGGACAGGGGGCCAATGAGCAGTTCTTC; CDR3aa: CASSPGQGANEQFF
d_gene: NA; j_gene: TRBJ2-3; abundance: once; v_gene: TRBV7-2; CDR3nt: TGTGCCAGCAGCAAGGCGGGAGATACGCAGTATTTT; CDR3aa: CASSKAGDTQYF
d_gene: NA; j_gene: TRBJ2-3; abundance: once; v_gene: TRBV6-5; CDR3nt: TGTGCCAGCAGTTATGGGGGCTTTAGCACAGATACGCAGTATTTT; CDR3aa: CASSYGGFSTDTQYF
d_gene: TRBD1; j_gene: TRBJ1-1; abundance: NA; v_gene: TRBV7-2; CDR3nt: TGTGCCAGCAGCCTACAGGGGTCCAAGAACACTGAAGCTTTCTTT; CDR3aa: CASSLQGSKNTEAFF
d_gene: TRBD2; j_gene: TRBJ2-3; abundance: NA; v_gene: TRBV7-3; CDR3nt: TGTGCCAGCAGCTACCGGGGGGGCCCTGCAGATACGCAGTATTTT; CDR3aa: CASSYRGGPADTQYF
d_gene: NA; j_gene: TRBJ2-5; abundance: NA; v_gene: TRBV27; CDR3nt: TGTGCCAGCAGTTTGCGAGACGGAGAGACCCAGTACTTC; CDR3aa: CASSLRDGETQYF
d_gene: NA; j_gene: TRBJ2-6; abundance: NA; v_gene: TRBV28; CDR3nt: TGTGCCAGCAGCTTCAGGGGATCTGGGGCCAACGTCCTGACTTTC; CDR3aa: CASSFRGSGANVLTF
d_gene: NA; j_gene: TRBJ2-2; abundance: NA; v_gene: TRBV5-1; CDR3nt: TGCGCCAGCAGCGCAGGACCGAACACCGGGGAGCTGTTTTTT; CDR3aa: CASSAGPNTGELFF
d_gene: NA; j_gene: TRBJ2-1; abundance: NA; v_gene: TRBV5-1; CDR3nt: TGCGCCAGCAGCTTGGGCAGTTGGAAGTTCTTC; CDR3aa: CASSLGSWKFF
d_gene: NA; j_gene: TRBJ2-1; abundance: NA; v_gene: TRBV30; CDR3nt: TGTGCCTGGAGTGGGTACAATGAGCAGTTCTTC; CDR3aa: CAWSGYNEQFF
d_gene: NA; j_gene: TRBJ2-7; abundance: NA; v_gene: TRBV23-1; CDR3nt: TGCGCCAGCATAAATCCGGCGGACCCCTACGAGCAGTACTTC; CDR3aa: CASINPADPYEQYF
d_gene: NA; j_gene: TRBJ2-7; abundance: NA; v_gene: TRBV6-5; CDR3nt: TGTGCCAGCAGTTACCATGGGGTCACCTACGAGCAGTACTTC; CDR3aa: CASSYHGVTYEQYF
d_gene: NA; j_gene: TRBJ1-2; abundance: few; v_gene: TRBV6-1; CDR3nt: TGTGCCAGCAGTGTCCAGAACTATGGCTACACCTTC; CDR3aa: CASSVQNYGYTF
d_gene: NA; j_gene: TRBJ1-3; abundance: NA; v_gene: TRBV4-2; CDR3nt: TGTGCCAGCAGCCAAGAGGGGGGGGCTGGAAACACCATATATTTT; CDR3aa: CASSQEGGAGNTIYF
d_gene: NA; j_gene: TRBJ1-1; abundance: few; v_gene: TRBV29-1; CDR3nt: TGCAGCGTTGGCGTAGGGGGGCTGAACACTGAAGCTTTCTTT; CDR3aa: CSVGVGGLNTEAFF
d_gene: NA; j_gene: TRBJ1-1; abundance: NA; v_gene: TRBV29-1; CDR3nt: TGCAGCGCCCGATCCGGGGACACTGAAGCTTTCTTT; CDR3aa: CSARSGDTEAFF
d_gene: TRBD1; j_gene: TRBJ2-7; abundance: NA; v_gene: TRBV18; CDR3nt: TGTGCCAGCTCACCACCGGACAGGGGGCTCTACGAGCAGTACTTC; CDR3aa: CASSPPDRGLYEQYF
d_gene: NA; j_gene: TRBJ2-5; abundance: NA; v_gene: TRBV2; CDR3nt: TGTGCCAGCAGCGAGGGGGGCGAGACCCAGTACTTC; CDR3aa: CASSEGGETQYF
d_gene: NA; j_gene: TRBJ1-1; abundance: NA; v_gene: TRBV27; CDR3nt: TGTGCCAGCAGTTTATCGACCAGGACTAAAGCTTTCTTT; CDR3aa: CASSLSTRTKAFF
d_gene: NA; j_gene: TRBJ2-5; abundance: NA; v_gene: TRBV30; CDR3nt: TGTGCCTGGAACCTGGACAGCCAAGAGACCCAGTACTTC; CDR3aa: CAWNLDSQETQYF
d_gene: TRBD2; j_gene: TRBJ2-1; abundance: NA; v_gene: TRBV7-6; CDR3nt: TGTGCCAGCAGTGTAGGACTAGTCGGGTACAATGATGAGCAGTTCTTC; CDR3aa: CASSVGLVGYNDEQFF
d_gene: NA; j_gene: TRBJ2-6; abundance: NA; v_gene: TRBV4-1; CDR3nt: TGCGCCAGCAGCCACGACTTCACATCCTCTGGGGCCGACGTCCTGACTTTC; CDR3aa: CASSHDFTSSGADVLTF
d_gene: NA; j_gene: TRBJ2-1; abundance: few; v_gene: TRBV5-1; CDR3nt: TGCGCCAGCAGTCCAGGGGCTGGCTACAATGAGCAGTTCTTC; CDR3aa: CASSPGAGYNEQFF
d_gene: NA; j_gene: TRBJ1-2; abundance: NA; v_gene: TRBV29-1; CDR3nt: TGCAGCGTTGAAGTTGGCACTAACTATGGCTACACCTTC; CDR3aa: CSVEVGTNYGYTF
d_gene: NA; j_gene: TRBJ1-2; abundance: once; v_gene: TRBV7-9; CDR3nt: TGTGCCAGCAGCTTGGGCCAGGGGCGGGGCTACACCTTC; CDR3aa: CASSLGQGRGYTF
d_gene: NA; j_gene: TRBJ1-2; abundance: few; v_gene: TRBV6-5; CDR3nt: TGTGCCAGCAGTTACTTGGCCGGGCCCCAGGAGAGCTACACCTTC; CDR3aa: CASSYLAGPQESYTF
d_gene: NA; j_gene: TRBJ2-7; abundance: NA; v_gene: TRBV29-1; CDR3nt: TGCAGCGTCCGTACGGCACTTGCCTACGAGCAGTACTTC; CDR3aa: CSVRTALAYEQYF
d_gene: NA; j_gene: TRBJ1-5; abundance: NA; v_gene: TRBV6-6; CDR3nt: TGTGCCAGCAGTTATAATTGGGGAAATCAGCCCCAGCATTTT; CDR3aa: CASSYNWGNQPQHF
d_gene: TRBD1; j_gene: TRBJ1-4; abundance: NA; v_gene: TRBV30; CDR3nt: TGTGCCTGGAGTGGAAAGACAGGGAAGAATGAAAAACTGTTTTTT; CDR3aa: CAWSGKTGKNEKLFF
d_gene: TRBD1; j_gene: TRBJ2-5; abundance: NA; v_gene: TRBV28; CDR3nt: TGTGCCTCCCGGGTGGCAGGGGGTAGGGAGACCCAGTACTTC; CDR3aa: CASRVAGGRETQYF
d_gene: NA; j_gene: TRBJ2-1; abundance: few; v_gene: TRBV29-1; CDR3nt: TGCAGCGTTGGTGTGAGCTCCTACAATGAGCAGTTCTTC; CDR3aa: CSVGVSSYNEQFF
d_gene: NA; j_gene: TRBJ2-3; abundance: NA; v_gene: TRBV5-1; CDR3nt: TGCGCCAGCAGAAACTACGGTAGCACAGATACGCAGTATTTT; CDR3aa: CASRNYGSTDTQYF
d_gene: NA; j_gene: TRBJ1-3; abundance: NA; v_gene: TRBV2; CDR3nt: TGTGCCAGCAGTGAAGCGCTTCGGGGGGGCTCTGGAAACACCATATATTTT; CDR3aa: CASSEALRGGSGNTIYF
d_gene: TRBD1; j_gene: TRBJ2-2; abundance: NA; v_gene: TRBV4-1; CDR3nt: TGCGCCAGCAGCCAACGAGACAGGGGAGGCGCCGGGGAGCTGTTTTTT; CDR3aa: CASSQRDRGGAGELFF
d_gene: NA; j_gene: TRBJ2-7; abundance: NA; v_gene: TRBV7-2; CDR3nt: TGTGCCAGCAGCTCCAACGGACCTCGCGAGCAGTACTTC; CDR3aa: CASSSNGPREQYF
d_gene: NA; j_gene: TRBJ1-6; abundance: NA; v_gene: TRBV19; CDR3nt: TGTGCCAGTAGTGACCGGACGGGTATCTTGGGTTCACCCCTCCACTTT; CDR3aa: CASSDRTGILGSPLHF
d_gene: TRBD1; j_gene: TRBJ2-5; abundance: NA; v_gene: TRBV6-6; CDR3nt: TGTGCCAGCAGTTATGAGGGGGCAGCACAAGAGACCCAGTACTTC; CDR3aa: CASSYEGAAQETQYF
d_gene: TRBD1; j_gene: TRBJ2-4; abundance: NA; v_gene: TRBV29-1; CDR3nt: TGCAGCGTCGAGACAGGGATAGCCAAAAACATTCAGTACTTC; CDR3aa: CSVETGIAKNIQYF
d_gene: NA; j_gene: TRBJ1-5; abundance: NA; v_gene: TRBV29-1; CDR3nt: TGCAGCGTTCGGGACCTTGATCAGCCCCAGCATTTT; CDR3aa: CSVRDLDQPQHF
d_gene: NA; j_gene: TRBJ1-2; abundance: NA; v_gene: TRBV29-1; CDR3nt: TGCAGCGTTGAAGATGCAGGCCAGGCTAACTATGGCTACACCTTC; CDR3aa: CSVEDAGQANYGYTF
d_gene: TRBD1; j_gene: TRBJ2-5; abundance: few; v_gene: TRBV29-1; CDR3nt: TGCAGCGTTACCTCGGGACAGGGTGTGGAGACCCAGTACTTC; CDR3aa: CSVTSGQGVETQYF
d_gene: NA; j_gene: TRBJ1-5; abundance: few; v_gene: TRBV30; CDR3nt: TGTGCCTGGAGTGCCGACAGTAACAATCAGCCCCAGCATTTT; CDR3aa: CAWSADSNNQPQHF